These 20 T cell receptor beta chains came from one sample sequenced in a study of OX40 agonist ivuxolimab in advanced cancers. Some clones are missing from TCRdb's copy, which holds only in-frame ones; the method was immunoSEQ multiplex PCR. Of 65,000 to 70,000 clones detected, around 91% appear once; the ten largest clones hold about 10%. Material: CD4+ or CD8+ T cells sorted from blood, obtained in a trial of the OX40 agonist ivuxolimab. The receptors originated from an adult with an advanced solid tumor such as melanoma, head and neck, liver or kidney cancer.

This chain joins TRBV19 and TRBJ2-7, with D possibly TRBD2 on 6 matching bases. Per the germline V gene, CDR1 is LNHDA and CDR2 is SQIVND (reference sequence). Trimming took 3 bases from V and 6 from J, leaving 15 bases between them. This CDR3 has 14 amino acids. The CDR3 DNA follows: TGTGCCAGTAGTATTTTACCCCCGGGAGCCGAGCAGTACTTC. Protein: CASSILPPGAEQYF. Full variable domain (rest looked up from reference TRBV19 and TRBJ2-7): DGGITQSPKYLFRKEGQNVTLSCEQNLNHDAMYWYRQDPGQGLRLIYYSQIVNDFQKGDIAEGYSVSREKKESFPLTVTSAQKNPTAFYLCASSILPPGAEQYFGPGTRLTVT.

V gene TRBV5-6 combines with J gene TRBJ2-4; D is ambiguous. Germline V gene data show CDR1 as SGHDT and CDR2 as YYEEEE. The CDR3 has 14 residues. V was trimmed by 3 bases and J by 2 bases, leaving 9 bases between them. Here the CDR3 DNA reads TGTGCCAGCAGCTATGGACGGACCAAAAACATTCAGTACTTC. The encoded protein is CASSYGRTKNIQYF.

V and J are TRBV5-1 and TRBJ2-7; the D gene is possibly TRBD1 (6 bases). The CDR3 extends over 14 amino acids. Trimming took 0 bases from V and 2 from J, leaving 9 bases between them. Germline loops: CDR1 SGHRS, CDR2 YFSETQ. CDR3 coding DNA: TGCGCCAGCAGCTTGGCCACAGGGACCTACGAGCAGTACTTC. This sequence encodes CASSLATGTYEQYF.

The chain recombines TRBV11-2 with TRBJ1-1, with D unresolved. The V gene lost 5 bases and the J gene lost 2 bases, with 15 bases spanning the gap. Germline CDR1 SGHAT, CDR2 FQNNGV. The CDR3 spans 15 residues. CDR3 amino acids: CASSVGWGVNTEAFF. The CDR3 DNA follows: TGTGCCAGCAGCGTAGGATGGGGTGTTAACACTGAAGCTTTCTTT. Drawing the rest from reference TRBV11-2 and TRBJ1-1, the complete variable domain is EAGVAQSPRYKIIEKRQSVAFWCNPISGHATLYWYQQILGQGPKLLIQFQNNGVVDDSQLPKDRFSAERLKGVDSTLKIQPAKLEDSAVYLCASSVGWGVNTEAFFGQGTRLTVV.

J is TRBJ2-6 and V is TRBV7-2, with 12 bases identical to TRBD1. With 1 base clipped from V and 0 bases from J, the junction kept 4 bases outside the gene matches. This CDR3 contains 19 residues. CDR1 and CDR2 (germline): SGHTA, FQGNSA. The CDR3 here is CASSLGGTGGVSGANVLTF. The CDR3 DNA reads TGTGCCAGCAGCTTAGGCGGGACAGGGGGCGTCTCTGGGGCCAACGTCCTGACTTTC.

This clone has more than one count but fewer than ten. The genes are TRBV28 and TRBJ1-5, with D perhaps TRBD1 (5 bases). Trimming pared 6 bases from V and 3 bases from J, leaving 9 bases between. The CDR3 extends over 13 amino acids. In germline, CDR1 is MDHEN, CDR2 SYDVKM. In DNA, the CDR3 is TGTGCCAGCAGGTGGGACCCCAATCAGCCCCAGCATTTT. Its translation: CASRWDPNQPQHF.

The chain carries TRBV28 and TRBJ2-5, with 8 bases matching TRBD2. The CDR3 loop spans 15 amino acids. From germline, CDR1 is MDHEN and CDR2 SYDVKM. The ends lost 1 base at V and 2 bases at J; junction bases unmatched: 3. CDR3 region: CASSLLAGGQETQYF. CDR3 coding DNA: TGTGCCAGCAGTTTATTGGCGGGAGGTCAAGAGACCCAGTACTTC.

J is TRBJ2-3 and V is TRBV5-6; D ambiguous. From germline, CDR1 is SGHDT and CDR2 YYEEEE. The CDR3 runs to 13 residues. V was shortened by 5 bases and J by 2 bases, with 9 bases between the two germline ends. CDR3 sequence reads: CASSSGDTDTQYF. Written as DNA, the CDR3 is TGTGCCAGCAGTAGTGGGGACACAGATACGCAGTATTTT.

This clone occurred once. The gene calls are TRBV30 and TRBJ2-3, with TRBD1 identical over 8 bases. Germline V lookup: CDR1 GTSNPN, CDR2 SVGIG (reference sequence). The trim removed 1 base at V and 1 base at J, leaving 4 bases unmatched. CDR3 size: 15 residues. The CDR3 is CAWSGTGWGTDTQYF. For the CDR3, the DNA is TGTGCCTGGAGTGGGACAGGGTGGGGCACAGATACGCAGTATTTT.

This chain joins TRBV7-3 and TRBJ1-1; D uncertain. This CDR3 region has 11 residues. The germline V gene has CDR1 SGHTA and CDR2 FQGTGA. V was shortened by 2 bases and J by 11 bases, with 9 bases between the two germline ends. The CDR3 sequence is CASSLAAHAFF. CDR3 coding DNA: TGTGCCAGCAGCTTAGCGGCCCATGCTTTCTTT.

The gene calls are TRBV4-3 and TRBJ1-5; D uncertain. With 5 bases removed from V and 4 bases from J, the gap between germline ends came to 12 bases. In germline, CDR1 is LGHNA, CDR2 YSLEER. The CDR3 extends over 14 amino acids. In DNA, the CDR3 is TGCGCCAGCAGCGTAAGGGCCACAAATCAGCCCCAGCATTTT. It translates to CASSVRATNQPQHF.

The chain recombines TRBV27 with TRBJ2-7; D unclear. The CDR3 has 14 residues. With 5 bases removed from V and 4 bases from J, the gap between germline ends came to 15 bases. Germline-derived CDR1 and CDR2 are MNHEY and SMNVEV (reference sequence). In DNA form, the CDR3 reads TGTGCCAGCAGTCCGAGGACGGGCCTTTACGAGCAGTACTTC. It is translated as CASSPRTGLYEQYF.

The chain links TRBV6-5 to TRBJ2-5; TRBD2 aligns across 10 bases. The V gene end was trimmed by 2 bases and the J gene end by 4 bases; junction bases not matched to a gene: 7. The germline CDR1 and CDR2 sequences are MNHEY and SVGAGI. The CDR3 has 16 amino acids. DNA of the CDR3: TGTGCCAGCAGTTACGTGGCTAGCGGGAGATCAGAGACCCAGTACTTC. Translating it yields CASSYVASGRSETQYF.

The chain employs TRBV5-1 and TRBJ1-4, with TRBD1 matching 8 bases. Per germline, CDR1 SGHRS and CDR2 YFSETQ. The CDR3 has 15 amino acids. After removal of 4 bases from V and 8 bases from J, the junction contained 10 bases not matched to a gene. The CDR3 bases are TGCGCCAGCAGCGGACAGGGACAAAAGGGCGAAAAACTGTTTTTT. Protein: CASSGQGQKGEKLFF. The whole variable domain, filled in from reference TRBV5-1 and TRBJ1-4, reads KAGVTQTPRYLIKTRGQQVTLSCSPISGHRSVSWYQQTPGQGLQFLFEYFSETQRNKGNFPGRFSGRQFSNSRSEMNVSTLELGDSALYLCASSGQGQKGEKLFFGSGTQLSVL.

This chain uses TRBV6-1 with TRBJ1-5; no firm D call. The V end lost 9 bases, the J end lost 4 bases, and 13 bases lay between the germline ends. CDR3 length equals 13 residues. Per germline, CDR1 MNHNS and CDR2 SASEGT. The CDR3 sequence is CASRVIPNQPQHF. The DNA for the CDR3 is TGTGCCAGTCGGGTTATACCGAATCAGCCCCAGCATTTT.

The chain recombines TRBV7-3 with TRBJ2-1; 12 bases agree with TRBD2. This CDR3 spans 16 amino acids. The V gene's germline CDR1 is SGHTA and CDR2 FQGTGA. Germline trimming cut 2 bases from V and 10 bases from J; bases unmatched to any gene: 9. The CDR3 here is CASSLGPTSGSVEQFF. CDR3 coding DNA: TGTGCCAGCAGCTTAGGACCGACTAGCGGGAGCGTGGAGCAGTTCTTC.

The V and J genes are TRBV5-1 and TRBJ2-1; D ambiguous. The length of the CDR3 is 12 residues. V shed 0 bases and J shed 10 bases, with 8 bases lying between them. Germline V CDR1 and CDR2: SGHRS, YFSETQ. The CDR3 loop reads CASSLVHREQFF. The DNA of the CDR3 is TGCGCCAGCAGCTTGGTGCATAGGGAGCAGTTCTTC. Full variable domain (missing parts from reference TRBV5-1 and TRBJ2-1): KAGVTQTPRYLIKTRGQQVTLSCSPISGHRSVSWYQQTPGQGLQFLFEYFSETQRNKGNFPGRFSGRQFSNSRSEMNVSTLELGDSALYLCASSLVHREQFFGPGTRLTVL.

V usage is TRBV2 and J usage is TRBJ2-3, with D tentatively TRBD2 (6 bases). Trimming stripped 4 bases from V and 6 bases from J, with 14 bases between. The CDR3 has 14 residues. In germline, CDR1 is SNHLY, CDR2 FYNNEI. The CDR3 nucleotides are TGTGCCAGCAGTGGGAGGCGGGAAACGGATACGCAGTATTTT. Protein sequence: CASSGRRETDTQYF.

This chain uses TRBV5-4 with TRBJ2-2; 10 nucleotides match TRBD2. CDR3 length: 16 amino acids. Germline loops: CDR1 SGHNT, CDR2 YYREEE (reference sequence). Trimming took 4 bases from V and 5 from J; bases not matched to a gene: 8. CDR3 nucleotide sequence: TGTGCCAGCAGCCGACCAGCGGGAGGGATTACCGGGGAGCTGTTTTTT. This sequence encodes CASSRPAGGITGELFF.

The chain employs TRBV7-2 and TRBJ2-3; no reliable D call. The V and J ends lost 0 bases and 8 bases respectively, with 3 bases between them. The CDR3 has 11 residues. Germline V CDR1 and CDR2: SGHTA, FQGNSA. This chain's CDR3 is CASSLAGTQYF. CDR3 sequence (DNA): TGTGCCAGCAGCTTAGCGGGTACGCAGTATTTT.